This T cell receptor (beta chain) originates from a study of Graves' ophthalmopathy and Graves' hyperthyroidism. Findings and limits, study-wide: Most thyroid clonotypes with frequency above 0.001 were detected in blood too.

TCR beta CDR3 regions were amplified from RNA transcripts. HTBI primers were employed in first-round RT-PCR, then a second-round multiplex PCR followed. TCRdb itself ran the multiplex PCR reads through MiXCR, one entry per CDR3 protein. Of 580,000 or so distinct CDR3 sequences listed, roughly 39% are singletons. Eligible hyperthyroidism cases comprised new diagnoses of under 2 months' duration in individuals aged 18 to 65. Physicians reached a diagnosis by relying on clinical symptoms, serum thyroxine, TRAb, thyroid ultrasound and orbital computed tomography. This clonotype was recorded a few times. Antigen unknown. The clonotype was recovered from an adult man with Graves' hyperthyroidism. The material sequenced was peripheral blood or thyroid tissue (not recorded which).

This chain's CDR3 is CSANGPGLAGGTYEQYF. As DNA, the CDR3 is TGCAGTGCTAATGGACCGGGACTAGCGGGGGGTACCTACGAGCAGTACTTC. The V gene is TRBV20-1, the J gene TRBJ2-7, with 15 bases lining up with TRBD2. CDR1 and CDR2 (germline): DFQATT, SNEGSKA (reference sequence). With 4 bases clipped from V and 2 bases from J, the junction kept 9 bases outside the gene matches. The CDR3 contains 17 residues.